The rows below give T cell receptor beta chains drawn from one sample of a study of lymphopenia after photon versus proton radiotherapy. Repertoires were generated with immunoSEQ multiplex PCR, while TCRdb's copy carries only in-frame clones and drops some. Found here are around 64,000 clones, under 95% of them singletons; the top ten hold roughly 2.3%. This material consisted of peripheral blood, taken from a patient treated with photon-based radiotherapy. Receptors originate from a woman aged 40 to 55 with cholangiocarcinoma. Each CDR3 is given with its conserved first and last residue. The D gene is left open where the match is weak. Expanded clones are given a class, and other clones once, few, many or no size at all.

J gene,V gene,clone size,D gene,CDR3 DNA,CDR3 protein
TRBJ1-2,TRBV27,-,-,TGTGCCAGCAGGCCCCAGGGGCTTATTTATGGCTACACCTTC,CASRPQGLIYGYTF
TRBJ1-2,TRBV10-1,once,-,TGCGCCAGCAGCGCAGGGTCTGGGTATGGCTACACCTTC,CASSAGSGYGYTF
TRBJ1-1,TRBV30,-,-,TGTGCCTGGAGGGTACAGGGACTGGGAACTTTACGCACTGAAGCTTTCTTT,CAWRVQGLGTLRTEAFF
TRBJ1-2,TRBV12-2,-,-,TGTGCAAGTCGCTCTGTTGGCCGAGGTGAGGATGGCTACACCTTC,CASRSVGRGEDGYTF
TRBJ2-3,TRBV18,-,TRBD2,TGTGCCAGCTCATCGGGAGGAGGCACAGATACGCAGTATTTT,CASSSGGGTDTQYF
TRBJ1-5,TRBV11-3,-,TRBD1,TGTGCCAGCAGCTGGCTCGGGGACAGGGAAGACCTATATAGCAATCAGCCCCAGCATTTT,CASSWLGDREDLYSNQPQHF
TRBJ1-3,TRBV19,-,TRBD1,TGTGCCAGTAACGACAGGGGTGGAGGAAACACCATATATTTT,CASNDRGGGNTIYF
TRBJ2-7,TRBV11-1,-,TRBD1,TGTGCCAGCAGCTACAAGGCGGGACAGGGACGATACGAGCAGTACTTC,CASSYKAGQGRYEQYF
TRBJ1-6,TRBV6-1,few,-,TGTGCCAGCAGACGAACAGGGCGGAATTCACCCCTCCACTTT,CASRRTGRNSPLHF
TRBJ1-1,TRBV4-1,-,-,TGCGCCAGCAGCCAAGAGCGGTTCGGCCGGAACACTGAAGCTTTCTTT,CASSQERFGRNTEAFF
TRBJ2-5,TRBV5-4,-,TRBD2,TGTGCCAGCAGCGGGGGACTAGGGTGGGAGACCCAGTACTTC,CASSGGLGWETQYF
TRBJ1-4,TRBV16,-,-,TGTGCCAGCAGCCAAATTCAGTTATTAAAACTGTTTTTT,CASSQIQLLKLFF